Each of the 22 T cell receptor beta chains below was sequenced from the same sample in a study of blood T cell repertoires in COVID-19. Method: immunoSEQ multiplex PCR; TCRdb's copy keeps in-frame clones and lacks some. The repertoire holds a few hundred thousand clones, with around nine tenths as singletons. The sample consisted of peripheral blood. Receptor source: a man aged 50-59 years with COVID-19, enrolled during active disease.

CDR3 sequence: CASRSGLGTDTQYF. In DNA form, the CDR3 reads TGTGCCAGCCGGTCCGGACTAGGCACAGATACGCAGTATTTT. The V call is TRBV6-5, the J call TRBJ2-3, with 7 bases identical to TRBD2. CDR1 is MNHEY, CDR2 SVGAGI, per germline. Trimming removed 8 bases from V and 1 base from J; junction bases left unmatched: 6. The CDR3 runs to 14 residues.

J is TRBJ1-4 and V is TRBV5-4; D perhaps matches TRBD1 (5 bases). V gave up 0 bases and J gave up 7 bases, with 10 bases separating them. This CDR3 has 14 amino acids. Germline-derived CDR1 and CDR2 are SGHNT and YYREEE (reference sequence). The CDR3 DNA follows: TGTGCCAGCAGCTTGGCGGGGGGTGGTGAAAAACTGTTTTTT. As protein: CASSLAGGGEKLFF. Looking up the rest from reference TRBV5-4 and TRBJ1-4 gives the full variable domain: ETGVTQSPTHLIKTRGQQVTLRCSSQSGHNTVSWYQQALGQGPQFIFQYYREEENGRGNFPPRFSGLQFPNYSSELNVNALELDDSALYLCASSLAGGGEKLFFGSGTQLSVL.

The V and J genes are TRBV6-2 or TRBV6-3 and TRBJ2-7; the match to TRBD1 covers 12 bases. The CDR3 consists of 17 residues. The V gene end was trimmed by 2 bases and the J gene end by 4 bases; junction bases not matched to a gene: 9. CDR1 MNHEY and CDR2 SVGEGT come from the germline V gene. The CDR3 is CASSYAIGDRGRYEQYF. Written as DNA, the CDR3 is TGTGCCAGCAGTTACGCGATTGGGGACAGGGGGCGGTACGAGCAGTACTTC.

The J gene is TRBJ1-5, the V gene TRBV7-8; a possible D gene is TRBD1 (5 bases). Germline CDR1 SGHVS, CDR2 FQNEAQ. Trimming stripped 2 bases from V and 3 bases from J, with 11 bases between. The length of the CDR3 is 15 residues. The CDR3 here is CASSLFQGINQPQHF. CDR3 nucleotide sequence: TGTGCCAGCAGCTTATTCCAGGGAATCAATCAGCCCCAGCATTTT.

This chain links TRBV19 with TRBJ2-2; 13 bases agree with TRBD2. The CDR3 extends over 17 amino acids. CDR1 is LNHDA, CDR2 SQIVND, per germline (reference sequence). The junction had 5 bases not matched to a gene; V was cut back by 3 bases and J by 4 bases. Written as DNA, the CDR3 is TGTGCCAGTAGTATCGGACTAGCGGGGGAGGGCACCGGGGAGCTGTTTTTT. As protein: CASSIGLAGEGTGELFF.

Details on this clone: The junction shows a germline mismatch at one end, possibly a read error. Other DNA variants within this sample encode the same CDR3. V is TRBV7-7 and J is TRBJ2-7; 14 bases map to TRBD2. This CDR3 has 15 amino acids. Germline V CDR1 and CDR2: SSHAT, FNYEAQ (reference sequence). DNA of the CDR3: TGTGCTAGCAGCCCGGGACTAGCGGGAGTCTACGAGCAGTACTTC. Residues: CASSPGLAGVYEQYF.

This chain connects TRBV28 to TRBJ2-3; 10 bases match TRBD2. Germline CDR1 and CDR2: MDHEN and SYDVKM. The CDR3 has 15 residues. The V segment lost 2 bases and the J segment 5 bases; nucleotides outside the gene matches: 4. This CDR3 is CASSLQRGGLDTQYF. In DNA form, the CDR3 reads TGTGCCAGCAGTTTACAGCGGGGGGGATTAGATACGCAGTATTTT. Full variable domain (rest looked up from reference TRBV28 and TRBJ2-3): DVKVTQSSRYLVKRTGEKVFLECVQDMDHENMFWYRQDPGLGLRLIYFSYDVKMKEKGDIPEGYSVSREKKERFSLILESASTNQTSMYLCASSLQRGGLDTQYFGPGTRLTVL.

The chain is built from TRBV6-5 and TRBJ1-6; TRBD1 matches 8 bases. V was clipped by 6 bases and J by 8 bases; unmatched bases: 6. In germline, CDR1 is MNHEY, CDR2 SVGAGI. This CDR3 comprises 14 residues. The CDR3 spells CASRRGQAHSPLHF. Written as DNA, the CDR3 is TGTGCCAGCAGGAGGGGACAGGCCCATTCACCCCTCCACTTT.

The rearrangement uses TRBV6-5 and TRBJ1-2; D gene unclear. Germline V gives CDR1 MNHEY, CDR2 SVGAGI. The CDR3 consists of 15 residues. Deletions cut 7 bases from V and 4 bases from J, with 19 bases between. In DNA, the CDR3 is TGTGCCAGCACCCACTTCGGGAGGAACCCCTATGGCTACACCTTC. Encoded protein: CASTHFGRNPYGYTF.

The V call is TRBV3-1 (or the pseudogene TRBV3-2), the J call TRBJ2-3, with a tentative D call TRBD1 (6 bases). Germline V gene sequence: CDR1 LGHDT, CDR2 YNNKEL (reference sequence). The CDR3 contains 15 residues. V lost 3 bases and J lost 1, with 11 bases in between. The CDR3: CASSQWDIGTDTQYF. The DNA for the CDR3 is TGTGCCAGCAGCCAGTGGGACATAGGCACAGATACGCAGTATTTT.

This chain links TRBV11-1 with TRBJ2-5; TRBD1 aligns across 8 bases. The V and J ends lost 4 bases and 2 bases, in that order; junction bases with no gene match: 3. The CDR3 covers 14 residues. Looked up from germline, CDR1 is SGHAT and CDR2 is FQDESV (reference sequence). CDR3: CASSSRGRQETQYF. The CDR3 nucleotides are TGTGCCAGCAGCTCCAGGGGGCGACAAGAGACCCAGTACTTC.

This chain links TRBV3-1 (or the pseudogene TRBV3-2) with TRBJ2-1; the match to TRBD1 covers 10 bases. CDR3 length equals 16 residues. The germline gives CDR1 LGHDT, CDR2 YNNKEL (reference sequence). V gave up 5 bases and J gave up 6 bases; unmatched junction bases: 10. CDR3 region: CASSTPGQGFRNEQFF. The CDR3 DNA follows: TGTGCCAGCAGCACCCCGGGACAGGGGTTTCGCAATGAGCAGTTCTTC.

The rearrangement links TRBV29-1 to TRBJ2-5; 15 bases align to TRBD2. The CDR3 extends over 14 amino acids. Unmatched junction bases numbered 5, after V lost 7 bases and J lost 5 bases. The germline CDR1 and CDR2 sequences are SQVTM and ANQGSEA. DNA of the CDR3: TGCAGCGCGGGACTAGCGGGGGGTTGGGAGACCCAGTACTTC. This gives the protein CSAGLAGGWETQYF.

CDR3 amino acids: CASTEGWDYQPQHF. CDR3 nucleotides: TGTGCCAGCACCGAGGGATGGGATTATCAGCCCCAGCATTTT. The gene calls are TRBV2 and TRBJ1-5; D is unclear. The V gene lost 7 bases and the J gene lost 5 bases, with 15 bases spanning the gap. The CDR3 totals 14 residues. The V gene's germline CDR1 is SNHLY and CDR2 FYNNEI.

About this clone: Other nucleotide sequences from this sample produce the same CDR3. This chain uses TRBV27 with TRBJ2-2, with 8 positions matching TRBD1. CDR1 is MNHEY, CDR2 SMNVEV, per germline (reference sequence). CDR3 size: 15 residues. J was trimmed by 1 base and V by 5 bases; bases with no gene match: 3. This CDR3 is CASSHGTGNTGELFF. CDR3 coding DNA: TGTGCCAGCAGTCACGGGACAGGGAACACCGGGGAGCTGTTTTTT.

The V gene is TRBV30, the J gene TRBJ2-7, with 8 nucleotides matching TRBD1. This CDR3 has 12 residues. V lost 8 bases to trimming and J lost 4 bases; unmatched junction nucleotides: 7. Germline V gene sequence: CDR1 GTSNPN, CDR2 SVGIG (reference sequence). The CDR3 sequence: CAADRVRYEQYF. The CDR3 nucleotides read TGTGCCGCGGACAGGGTTCGGTACGAGCAGTACTTC.

The J gene is TRBJ1-1, the V gene TRBV29-1; TRBD1 is a possible D gene (5 bases). This CDR3 has 12 residues. Germline V lookup: CDR1 SQVTM, CDR2 ANQGSEA. V was clipped by 4 bases and J by 2 bases, with 8 bases between them. For the CDR3, the DNA is TGCAGCGTTGGGGGGGAAAACACTGAAGCTTTCTTT. It translates to CSVGGENTEAFF.

J is TRBJ2-7 and V is TRBV11-2; D unresolved. Trimming pared 5 bases from V and 7 bases from J, leaving 9 bases between. CDR1 is SGHAT, CDR2 FQNNGV, per germline. This CDR3 region has 11 residues. This CDR3 is CASSPDTEQYF. The CDR3, as DNA: TGTGCCAGCAGCCCAGATACGGAGCAGTACTTC.

The genes are TRBV7-2 and TRBJ2-5; perhaps TRBD1 as D (6 bases). This CDR3 has 16 amino acids. Trimming left V 1 base short and J 5 bases short, with 17 bases between. Per the germline V gene, CDR1 is SGHTA and CDR2 is FQGNSA. Here the CDR3 DNA reads TGTGCCAGCAGCTTAGTGGTTTGGGGGCTGGAGGAGACCCAGTACTTC. Translated, it gives CASSLVVWGLEETQYF. Looking up the rest from reference TRBV7-2 and TRBJ2-5 gives the full variable domain: GAGVSQSPSNKVTEKGKDVELRCDPISGHTALYWYRQSLGQGLEFLIYFQGNSAPDKSGLPSDRFSAERTGGSVSTLTIQRTQQEDSAVYLCASSLVVWGLEETQYFGPGTRLLVL.

As DNA, the CDR3 is TGTGCCAGCAGCGTAGGGTCTAGGTCGAGGGAGGGGGCTTTCTTT. Its protein is CASSVGSRSREGAFF. The genes are TRBV9 and TRBJ1-1; tentative D call: TRBD1 (5 bases). The CDR3 is made up of 15 amino acids. V shed 0 bases and J shed 11 bases, with 20 bases lying between them. Germline assignment: CDR1 SGDLS and CDR2 YYNGEE. Complete variable domain (other parts from reference TRBV9 and TRBJ1-1): DSGVTQTPKHLITATGQRVTLRCSPRSGDLSVYWYQQSLDQGLQFLIQYYNGEERAKGNILERFSAQQFPDLHSELNLSSLELGDSALYFCASSVGSRSREGAFFGQGTRLTVV.

Comment on this clone: This CDR3 fails to terminate in the conserved phenylalanine or tryptophan, so it likely reflects a read error. The DNA is left out, because the CDR3 cannot be placed on it with certainty; the CDR3 is given as TCRdb lists it. This chain uses TRBV11-2 with TRBJ2-7; the table gives TRBD1 as D, unverified against the DNA. With termini counted, the CDR3 has 13 amino acids. Germline V lookup: CDR1 SGHAT, CDR2 FQNNGV. CDR3 sequence reads: CASSPSDGDSLIY.

J is TRBJ2-7 and V is TRBV6-6, with 8 nucleotides matching TRBD1. The germline V gene has CDR1 MNHNY and CDR2 SVGAGI (reference sequence). The CDR3 loop spans 14 amino acids. The junction had 7 bases not matched to a gene; V was cut back by 6 bases and J by 3 bases. CDR3 region: CASSPGTGIYEQYF. The CDR3 DNA reads TGTGCCAGCAGCCCCGGGACAGGCATCTACGAGCAGTACTTC.